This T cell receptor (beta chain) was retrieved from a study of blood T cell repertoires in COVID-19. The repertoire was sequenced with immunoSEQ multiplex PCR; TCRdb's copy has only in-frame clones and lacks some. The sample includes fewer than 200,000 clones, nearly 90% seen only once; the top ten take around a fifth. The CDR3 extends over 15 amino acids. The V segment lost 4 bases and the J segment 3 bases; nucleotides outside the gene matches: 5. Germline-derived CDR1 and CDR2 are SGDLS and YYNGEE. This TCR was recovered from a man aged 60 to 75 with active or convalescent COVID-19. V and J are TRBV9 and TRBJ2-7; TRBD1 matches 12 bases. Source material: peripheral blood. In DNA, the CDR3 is TGTGCCAGCAGCCCCCGGGACAGGGGGCTCTACGAGCAGTACTTC. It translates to CASSPRDRGLYEQYF.